This is a list of T cell receptor beta chains from one sample in a study of radiation and T cells in renal cell carcinoma. Libraries were prepared by immunoSEQ multiplex PCR; TCRdb keeps only in-frame clonotypes and omits some of them. The data contain about 15,000 clones, 64% of them singletons. The sample was tumor tissue, taken from a patient whose treatment included radiotherapy and nephrectomy. Receptors originate from an older woman with renal cell carcinoma. Each CDR3 is given with its conserved first and last residue. A D gene is named only where the DNA matches it firmly. Some rows have no size entry. The others give once, few or many, or a class for an expanded clone.

size,D,J,V,CDR3,DNA
.,.,TRBJ1-2,TRBV7-5,CARSHITQDEANYGYTF,TGTGCCAGATCCCACATCACCCAGGACGAAGCTAACTATGGCTACACCTTC
.,.,TRBJ1-6,TRBV19,CASSPGLHSPLHF,TGTGCCAGTAGTCCGGGACTACATTCACCCCTCCACTTT
.,.,TRBJ2-5,TRBV5-4,CASSPGRQETQYF,TGTGCCAGCAGCCCCGGACGGCAAGAGACCCAGTACTTC
few,.,TRBJ2-3,TRBV7-6,CASSSTISTGLSTDTQYF,TGTGCCAGCAGTTCTACCATCTCGACAGGCTTGAGCACAGATACGCAGTATTTT
.,TRBD1,TRBJ1-5,TRBV2,CASSPARGQGVRQPQHF,TGTGCCAGCAGCCCGGCAAGGGGACAGGGCGTGCGTCAGCCCCAGCATTTT
.,.,TRBJ1-1,TRBV4-1,CASSQEPTVNTEAFF,TGCGCCAGCAGTCAAGAGCCAACAGTTAACACTGAAGCTTTCTTT
.,.,TRBJ2-5,TRBV9,CASSVEGRTQYF,TGTGCCAGCAGCGTAGAGGGGCGGACCCAGTACTTC
medium-sized,.,TRBJ1-2,TRBV6-5,CASSPQGDGYTF,TGTGCCAGCTCCCCACAGGGAGATGGCTACACCTTC
.,TRBD1,TRBJ1-1,TRBV5-1,CASSSSGTGGTEAFF,TGCGCCAGCAGCTCATCCGGGACAGGTGGAACTGAAGCTTTCTTT
.,.,TRBJ2-1,TRBV7-2,CASSSVAEQFF,TGTGCCAGCAGCTCGGTGGCGGAGCAGTTCTTC
.,TRBD1,TRBJ1-3,TRBV28,CASSLSGQVYGNTIYF,TGTGCCAGCAGTTTATCGGGACAGGTGTATGGAAACACCATATATTTT
.,.,TRBJ1-3,TRBV5-4,CASSLGAGSGNTIYF,TGTGCCAGCAGCTTGGGTGCAGGGTCTGGAAACACCATATATTTT
.,TRBD1,TRBJ1-3,TRBV6-5,CASRPDRVAGNTIYF,TGTGCCAGCAGACCAGACAGGGTTGCGGGAAACACCATATATTTT
.,TRBD2,TRBJ2-7,TRBV5-4,CASSFSSGRGSYEQYF,TGTGCCAGCAGCTTTTCTAGCGGGAGGGGATCCTACGAGCAGTACTTC
.,TRBD1,TRBJ1-3,TRBV6-1,CASSPTGIGNTIYF,TGTGCCAGCAGCCCGACAGGGATTGGAAACACCATATATTTT
.,TRBD2,TRBJ2-5,TRBV7-6,CASSLEGAGAGSETQYF,TGTGCCAGCAGCTTAGAAGGAGCGGGGGCCGGCTCGGAGACCCAGTACTTC
.,.,TRBJ2-7,TRBV27,CATRDQSSYEQYF,TGTGCCACTAGGGACCAAAGCTCCTACGAGCAGTACTTC
.,TRBD1,TRBJ2-7,TRBV6-5,CASSFRQGLIREQYF,TGTGCCAGCAGTTTCAGACAGGGTCTAATACGGGAGCAGTACTTC
.,.,TRBJ2-1,TRBV21-1,CASSKAEQGCDEQFF,TGTGCCAGCAGCAAAGCGGAACAGGGGTGCGATGAGCAGTTCTTC
.,.,TRBJ2-5,TRBV7-9,CASSKGETQYF,TGTGCCAGCAGCAAGGGGGAGACCCAGTACTTC
once,TRBD1,TRBJ1-3,TRBV4-1,CASSARDRDGNTIYF,TGCGCCAGCAGCGCCCGGGACAGGGATGGAAACACCATATATTTT
.,.,TRBJ2-4,TRBV19,CASASRTGRRIQYF,TGTGCCAGTGCCTCCAGGACGGGGAGACGGATTCAGTACTTC
.,.,TRBJ2-5,TRBV2,CASAKTVTEGQETQYF,TGTGCCAGCGCCAAGACGGTAACAGAGGGACAAGAGACCCAGTACTTC
few,.,TRBJ1-1,TRBV18,CASSPDSRFGAEAFF,TGTGCCAGCTCCCCAGATTCCCGTTTTGGGGCTGAAGCTTTCTTT
.,TRBD1,TRBJ1-2,TRBV12-5,CASGLVQGAAGYTF,TGTGCTAGTGGTTTGGTTCAGGGGGCGGCAGGCTACACCTTC
.,TRBD2,TRBJ2-7,TRBV4-1,CASSQKREGTYEQYF,TGCGCCAGCAGCCAAAAGCGGGAGGGAACCTACGAGCAGTACTTC
.,.,TRBJ2-7,TRBV2,CASKGGEQYF,TGTGCCAGCAAGGGGGGCGAGCAGTACTTC